This T cell receptor beta chain originates from a study of OX40 agonist ivuxolimab in advanced cancers. Losses at the gene ends were 2 bases for V and 5 bases for J; bases not matched to a gene: 7. Looked up from germline, CDR1 is LGHNA and CDR2 is YSLEER. CDR3 size: 17 residues. This clone turned up a few times. Data came from immunoSEQ multiplex PCR; TCRdb stores just in-frame clones and leaves some out. The sample contains fewer than 85,000 clones, approximately 86% of which appear only once. This sequence originates from an adult with an advanced solid tumor such as melanoma, head and neck, liver or kidney cancer. The input for sequencing was CD4+ or CD8+ T cells sorted from blood, taken in a trial of the OX40 agonist ivuxolimab. This chain connects TRBV4-3 to TRBJ2-2, with 11 bases matching TRBD2. The CDR3 coding sequence is TGCGCCAGCAGCCAATCCTCTAGCGGGGGGAAGACCGGGGAGCTGTTTTTT. This codes for CASSQSSSGGKTGELFF.